This T cell receptor beta chain is drawn from a study of T cell responses to AZD1222 COVID-19 vaccine. Overall study findings and caveats: Only five or six AZD1222 recipients were seropositive at baseline. The CD4 TCRs associated with vaccination extended across spike and predominated at 160-218 and 743-854. No day 14 peak samples; only post-peak repertoires were characterized. Donors were mostly white British, more females; clonal diversity possibly underestimated.

Trimming pared 0 bases from V and 5 bases from J, leaving 17 bases between. In germline, CDR1 is SGHNT, CDR2 YYREEE (reference sequence). This CDR3 has 17 amino acids. Remarks on this clone: Its antigen remains unidentified.

Assay used: immunoSEQ multiplex PCR; TCRdb lists only in-frame clones, some missing. The table lists about 150,000 clones, around 90% of them singletons. The chain recombines TRBV5-4 with TRBJ2-2; D gene ambiguous. Here the sequenced sample was peripheral blood, taken 28 days after the second AZD1222 dose. The TCR originated in an adult who received the AZD1222 COVID-19 vaccine. The CDR3 region is CASSLGGTGWETGELFF. CDR3 DNA sequence: TGTGCCAGCAGCTTGGGGGGAACTGGATGGGAAACCGGGGAGCTGTTTTTT.